The T cell receptor (beta chain) described here comes from a study of shared clonotypes between healthy human individuals. Into CD45RA+ naive and CD45RA-negative memory subsets, the CD4+ cells were split. Produced via immunoSEQ multiplex PCR; TCRdb's table is partial and in-frame only. The sample lists some 1,100,000 clones, 75% to 80% occurring once. Germline CDR1 reads MGHRA; CDR2 reads YSYEKL. Unmatched junction bases numbered 7, after V lost 4 bases and J lost 7 bases. The CDR3 extends over 15 amino acids. The chain combines TRBV4-1 with TRBJ2-1; 10 nucleotides line up with TRBD2. Sequencing was performed on memory CD4+ T cells from PBMCs. Subset specified: CD45RA-negative fraction. The sequence derives from a man aged 18 to 29 in good health. Some clones in this sample may be carry-over from other donors' samples. In DNA, the CDR3 is TGCGCCAGCAGCCTTCTAGCGGGAGTAGGAAATGAGCAGTTCTTC. Amino acids: CASSLLAGVGNEQFF.